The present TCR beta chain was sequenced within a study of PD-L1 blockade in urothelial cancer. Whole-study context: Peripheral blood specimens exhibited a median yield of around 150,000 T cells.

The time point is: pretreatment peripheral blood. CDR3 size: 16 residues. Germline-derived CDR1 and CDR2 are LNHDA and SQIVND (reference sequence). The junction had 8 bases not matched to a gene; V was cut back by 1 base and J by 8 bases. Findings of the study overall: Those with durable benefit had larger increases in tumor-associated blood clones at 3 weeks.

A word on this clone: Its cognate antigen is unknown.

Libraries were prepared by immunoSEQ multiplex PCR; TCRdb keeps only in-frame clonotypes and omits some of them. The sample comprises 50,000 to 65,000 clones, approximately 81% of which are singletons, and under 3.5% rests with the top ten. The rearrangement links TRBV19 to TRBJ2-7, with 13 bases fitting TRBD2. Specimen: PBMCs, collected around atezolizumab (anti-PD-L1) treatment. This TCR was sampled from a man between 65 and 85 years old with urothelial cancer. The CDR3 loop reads CASSIATGTSGIQQYF. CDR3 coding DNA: TGTGCCAGTAGTATAGCCACCGGGACTAGCGGGATTCAGCAGTACTTC.